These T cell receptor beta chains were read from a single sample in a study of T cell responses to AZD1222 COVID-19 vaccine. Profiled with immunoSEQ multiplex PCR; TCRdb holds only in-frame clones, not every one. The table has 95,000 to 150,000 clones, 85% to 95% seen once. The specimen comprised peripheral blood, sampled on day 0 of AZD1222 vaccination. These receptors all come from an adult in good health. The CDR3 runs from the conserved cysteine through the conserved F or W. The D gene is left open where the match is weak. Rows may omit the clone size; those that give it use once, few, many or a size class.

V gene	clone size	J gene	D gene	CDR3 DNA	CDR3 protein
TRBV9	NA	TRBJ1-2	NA	TGTGCCAGCAGCGTGGAAGGGGATGGCTACACCTTC	CASSVEGDGYTF
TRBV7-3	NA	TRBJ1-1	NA	TGTGCCAGCAGCCCTCAGAGTAACACTGAAGCTTTCTTT	CASSPQSNTEAFF
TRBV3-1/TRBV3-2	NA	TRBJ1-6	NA	TGTGCCAGCAGCCAAAGGGGGACTGAGAATTCACCCCTCCACTTT	CASSQRGTENSPLHF
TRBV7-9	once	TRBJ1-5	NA	TGTGCCAGCAGCTTAGCCGGCAGTCAGCCCCAGCATTTT	CASSLAGSQPQHF
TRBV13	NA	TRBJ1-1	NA	TGTGCCAGCAGCCTGGGGAACACTGAAGCTTTCTTT	CASSLGNTEAFF
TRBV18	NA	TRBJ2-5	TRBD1	TGTGCCAGCTCACTCGGACAGGGAGAGACCCAGTACTTC	CASSLGQGETQYF
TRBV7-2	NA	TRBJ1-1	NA	TGTGCCAGCAGCTTGATTACTTCCACTGAAGCTTTCTTT	CASSLITSTEAFF
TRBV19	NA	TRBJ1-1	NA	TGTGCCAGTATTTCGGGGGACCTGGCTTTCTTT	CASISGDLAFF
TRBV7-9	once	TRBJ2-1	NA	TGTGCCAGCAGCTCCCTTTCCTACAATGAGCAGTTCTTC	CASSSLSYNEQFF
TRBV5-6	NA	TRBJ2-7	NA	TGTGCCAGCAGCTCAGTCGACAGGCTCCTGAACGAGCAGTACTTC	CASSSVDRLLNEQYF
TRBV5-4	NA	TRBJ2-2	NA	TGTGCCAGCAGCTTGGGGGAGTCCGGGGAGCTGTTTTTT	CASSLGESGELFF